The clone carrying this TCR beta chain appeared many times. Antigen unknown. Construction of the TCR beta libraries employed iRepertoire HTBI primers in conjunction with Arm-PCR of CDR3 regions. A single record per CDR3 protein comes from TCRdb applying MiXCR to the multiplex PCR reads. The sample yields approximately 460,000 distinct CDR3 sequences, approximately 16% seen once. The germline CDR1 and CDR2 sequences are KGHDR and SFDVKD. This CDR3 contains 15 residues. Losses at the gene ends were 3 bases for V and 8 bases for J; bases not matched to a gene: 9. This sample was included in a study of regulatory T cells in long-lasting Graves disease. The time point: newly diagnosed GD, antithyroid drugs for less than 3 months. The authors made the TCR library using RNA they extracted from PBMCs. Study-wide findings and caveats: Limited sample numbers may have lowered accuracy.

These data also formed part of another study, on T cells in Graves' hyperthyroidism and ophthalmopathy.

The chain is built from TRBV24-1 and TRBJ2-1, with 7 bases aligning to TRBD1. This TCR came from a woman aged 30 to 39 with Graves disease. Source: peripheral blood mononuclear cells (PBMCs), taken at new diagnosis, from a patient treated with antithyroid drugs. CDR3 in DNA: TGTGCCACCAGTGATCCGACAGGGATGGTGCATGAGCAGTTCTTC. It is translated as CATSDPTGMVHEQFF.